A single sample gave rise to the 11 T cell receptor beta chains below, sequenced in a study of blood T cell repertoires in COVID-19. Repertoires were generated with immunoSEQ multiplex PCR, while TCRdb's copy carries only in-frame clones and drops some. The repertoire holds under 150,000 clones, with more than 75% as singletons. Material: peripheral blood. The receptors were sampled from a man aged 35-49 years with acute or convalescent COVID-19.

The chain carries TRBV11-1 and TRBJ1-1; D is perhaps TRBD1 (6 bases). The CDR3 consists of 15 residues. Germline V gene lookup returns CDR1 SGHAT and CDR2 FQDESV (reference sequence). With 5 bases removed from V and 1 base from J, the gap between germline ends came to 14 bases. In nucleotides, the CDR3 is TGTGCCAGCAGCGACAAGACAGGTACGAACACTGAAGCTTTCTTT. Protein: CASSDKTGTNTEAFF.

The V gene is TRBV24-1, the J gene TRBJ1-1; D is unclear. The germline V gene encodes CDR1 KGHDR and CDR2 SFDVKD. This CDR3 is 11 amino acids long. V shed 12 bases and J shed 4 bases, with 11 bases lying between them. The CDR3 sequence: CAAKGSTEAFF. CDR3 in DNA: TGTGCCGCAAAAGGGAGCACTGAAGCTTTCTTT.

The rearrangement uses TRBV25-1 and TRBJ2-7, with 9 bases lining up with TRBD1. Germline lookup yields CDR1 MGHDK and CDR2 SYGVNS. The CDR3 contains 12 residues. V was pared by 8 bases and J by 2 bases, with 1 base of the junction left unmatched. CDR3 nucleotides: TGTGCCAGCGGGACAGGGACCTACGAGCAGTACTTC. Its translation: CASGTGTYEQYF.

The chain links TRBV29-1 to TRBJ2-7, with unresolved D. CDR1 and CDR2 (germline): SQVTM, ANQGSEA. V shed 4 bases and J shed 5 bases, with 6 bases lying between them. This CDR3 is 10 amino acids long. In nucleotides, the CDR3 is TGCAGCGTTGGTTCGGACGAGCAGTACTTC. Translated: CSVGSDEQYF.

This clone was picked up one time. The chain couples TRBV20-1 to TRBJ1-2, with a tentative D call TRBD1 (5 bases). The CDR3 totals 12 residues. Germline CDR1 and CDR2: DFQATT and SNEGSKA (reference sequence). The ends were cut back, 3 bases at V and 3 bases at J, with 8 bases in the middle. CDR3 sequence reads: CSASGGDYGYTF. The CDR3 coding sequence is TGCAGTGCTAGTGGGGGGGACTATGGCTACACCTTC.

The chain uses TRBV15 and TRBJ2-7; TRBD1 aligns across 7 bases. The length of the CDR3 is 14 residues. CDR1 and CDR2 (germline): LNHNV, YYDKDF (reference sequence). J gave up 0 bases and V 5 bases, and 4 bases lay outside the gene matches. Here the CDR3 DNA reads TGTGCCACCAGCCCCGGGACAGACTCCTACGAGCAGTACTTC. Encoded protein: CATSPGTDSYEQYF.

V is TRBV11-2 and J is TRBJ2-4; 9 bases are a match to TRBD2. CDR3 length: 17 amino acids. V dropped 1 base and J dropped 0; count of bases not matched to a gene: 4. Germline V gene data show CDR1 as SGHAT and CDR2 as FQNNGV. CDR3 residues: CASSLGLAGLAKNIQYF. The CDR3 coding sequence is TGTGCCAGCAGCTTAGGCCTAGCGGGGCTAGCCAAAAACATTCAGTACTTC.

The CDR3 region has the DNA TGCAGCGTTGGGGCAGGTCTTCTTAATGGCTACACCTTC. This translates into CSVGAGLLNGYTF. The chain joins TRBV29-1 to TRBJ1-2; no reliable D call. Germline CDR1 reads SQVTM; CDR2 reads ANQGSEA. The CDR3 is 13 amino acids. The ends were cut back, 4 bases at V and 6 bases at J, with 15 bases in the middle.

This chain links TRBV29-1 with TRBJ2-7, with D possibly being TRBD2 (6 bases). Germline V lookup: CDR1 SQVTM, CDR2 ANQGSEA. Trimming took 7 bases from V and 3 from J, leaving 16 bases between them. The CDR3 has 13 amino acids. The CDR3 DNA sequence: TGCAGCGCCAATGCGGGAACCGGCTACGAGCAGTACTTC. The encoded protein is CSANAGTGYEQYF.

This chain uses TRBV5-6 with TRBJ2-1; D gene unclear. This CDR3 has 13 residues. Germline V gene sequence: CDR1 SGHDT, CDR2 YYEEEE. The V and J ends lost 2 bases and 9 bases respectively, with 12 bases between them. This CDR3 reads CASSFGFRAEQFF. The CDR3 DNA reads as TGTGCCAGCAGCTTCGGGTTTCGAGCTGAGCAGTTCTTC. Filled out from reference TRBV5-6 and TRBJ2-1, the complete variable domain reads DAGVTQSPTHLIKTRGQQVTLRCSPKSGHDTVSWYQQALGQGPQFIFQYYEEEERQRGNFPDRFSGHQFPNYSSELNVNALLLGDSALYLCASSFGFRAEQFFGPGTRLTVL.

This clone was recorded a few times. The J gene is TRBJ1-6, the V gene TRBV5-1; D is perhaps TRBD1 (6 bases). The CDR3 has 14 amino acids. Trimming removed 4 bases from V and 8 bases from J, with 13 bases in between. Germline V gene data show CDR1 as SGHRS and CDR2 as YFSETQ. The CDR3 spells CASSQQGLDSPLHF. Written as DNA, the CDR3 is TGCGCCAGCAGCCAACAGGGTCTTGATTCACCCCTCCACTTT.